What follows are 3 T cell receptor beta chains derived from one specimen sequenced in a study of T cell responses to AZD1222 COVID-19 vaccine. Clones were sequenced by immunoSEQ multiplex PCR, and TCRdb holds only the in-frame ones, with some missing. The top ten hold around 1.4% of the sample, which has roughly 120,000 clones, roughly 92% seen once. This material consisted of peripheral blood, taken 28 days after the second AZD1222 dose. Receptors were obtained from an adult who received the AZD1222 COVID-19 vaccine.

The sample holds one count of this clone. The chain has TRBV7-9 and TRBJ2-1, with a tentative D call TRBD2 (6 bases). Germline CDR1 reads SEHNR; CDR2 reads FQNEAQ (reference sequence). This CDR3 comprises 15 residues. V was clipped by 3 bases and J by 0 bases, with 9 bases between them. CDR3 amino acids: CASSFGGTSYNEQFF. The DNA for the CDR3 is TGTGCCAGCAGCTTTGGCGGGACCTCCTACAATGAGCAGTTCTTC.

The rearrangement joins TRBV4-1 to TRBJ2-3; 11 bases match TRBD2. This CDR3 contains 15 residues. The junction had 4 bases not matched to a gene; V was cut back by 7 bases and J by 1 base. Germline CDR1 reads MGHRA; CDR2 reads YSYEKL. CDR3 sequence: CASTLAGGGTDTQYF. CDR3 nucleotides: TGCGCCAGCACCTTAGCGGGAGGGGGCACAGATACGCAGTATTTT.

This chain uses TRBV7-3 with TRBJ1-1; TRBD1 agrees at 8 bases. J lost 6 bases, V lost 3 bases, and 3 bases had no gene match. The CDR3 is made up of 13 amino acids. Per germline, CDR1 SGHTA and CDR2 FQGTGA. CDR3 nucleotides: TGTGCCAGCAGCTTCCAGGGGGCAGCTGAAGCTTTCTTT. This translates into CASSFQGAAEAFF.